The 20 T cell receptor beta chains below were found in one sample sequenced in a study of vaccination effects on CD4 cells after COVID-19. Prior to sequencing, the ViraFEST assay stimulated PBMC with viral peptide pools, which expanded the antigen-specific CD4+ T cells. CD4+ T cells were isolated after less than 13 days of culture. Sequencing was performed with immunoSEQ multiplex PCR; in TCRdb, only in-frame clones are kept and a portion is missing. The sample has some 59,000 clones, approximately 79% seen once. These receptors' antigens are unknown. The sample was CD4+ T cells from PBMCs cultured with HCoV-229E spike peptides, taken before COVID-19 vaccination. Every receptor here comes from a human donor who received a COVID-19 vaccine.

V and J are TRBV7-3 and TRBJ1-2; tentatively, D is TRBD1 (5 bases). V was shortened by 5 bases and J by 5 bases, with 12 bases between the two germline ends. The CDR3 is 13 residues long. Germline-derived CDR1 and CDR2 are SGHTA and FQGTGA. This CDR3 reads CASSPQEGYGYTF. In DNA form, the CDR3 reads TGTGCCAGCAGCCCCCAGGAGGGGTATGGCTACACCTTC.

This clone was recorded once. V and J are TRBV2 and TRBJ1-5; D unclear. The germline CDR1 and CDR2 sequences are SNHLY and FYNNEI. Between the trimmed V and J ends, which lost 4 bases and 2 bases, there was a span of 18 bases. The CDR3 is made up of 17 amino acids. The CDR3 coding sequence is TGTGCCAGCAGTGGCCGATTTGCACCGGGAGGCAATCAGCCCCAGCATTTT. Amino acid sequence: CASSGRFAPGGNQPQHF.

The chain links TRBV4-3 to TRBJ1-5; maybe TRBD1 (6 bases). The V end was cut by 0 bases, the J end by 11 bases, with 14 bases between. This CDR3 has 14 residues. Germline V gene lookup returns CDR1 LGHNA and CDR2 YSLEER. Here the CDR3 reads CASSQDHTGQSQHF. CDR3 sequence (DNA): TGCGCCAGCAGCCAAGATCACACAGGGCAGTCCCAGCATTTT.

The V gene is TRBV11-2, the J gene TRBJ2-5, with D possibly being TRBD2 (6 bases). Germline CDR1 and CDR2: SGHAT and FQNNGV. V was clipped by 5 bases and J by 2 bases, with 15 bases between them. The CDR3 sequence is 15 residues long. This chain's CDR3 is CASSPNWGEQETQYF. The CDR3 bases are TGTGCCAGCAGCCCTAATTGGGGGGAACAAGAGACCCAGTACTTC.

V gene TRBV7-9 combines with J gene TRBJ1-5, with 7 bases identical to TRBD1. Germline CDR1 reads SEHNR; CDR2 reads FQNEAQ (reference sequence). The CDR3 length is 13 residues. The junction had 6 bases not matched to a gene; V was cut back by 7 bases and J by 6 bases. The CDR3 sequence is CASTRDSLQPQHF. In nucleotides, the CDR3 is TGTGCCAGCACCCGGGACAGTCTTCAGCCCCAGCATTTT. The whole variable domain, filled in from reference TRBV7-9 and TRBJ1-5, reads DTGVSQNPRHKITKRGQNVTFRCDPISEHNRLYWYRQTLGQGPEFLTYFQNEAQLEKSRLLSDRFSAERPKGSFSTLEIQRTEQGDSAMYLCASTRDSLQPQHFGDGTRLSIL.

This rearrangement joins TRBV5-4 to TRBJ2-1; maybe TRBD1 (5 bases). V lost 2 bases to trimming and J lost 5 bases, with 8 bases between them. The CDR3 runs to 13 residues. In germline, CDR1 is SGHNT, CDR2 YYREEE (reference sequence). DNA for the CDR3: TGTGCCAGCAGCTTAGGGGCTCACAATGAGCAGTTCTTC. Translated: CASSLGAHNEQFF.

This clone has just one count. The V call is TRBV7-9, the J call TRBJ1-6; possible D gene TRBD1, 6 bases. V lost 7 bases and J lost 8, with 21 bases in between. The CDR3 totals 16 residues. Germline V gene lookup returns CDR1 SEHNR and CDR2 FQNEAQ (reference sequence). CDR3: CASTRGADRRHSPLHF. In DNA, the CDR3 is TGTGCCAGCACCCGGGGGGCGGACCGGAGGCATTCACCCCTCCACTTT.

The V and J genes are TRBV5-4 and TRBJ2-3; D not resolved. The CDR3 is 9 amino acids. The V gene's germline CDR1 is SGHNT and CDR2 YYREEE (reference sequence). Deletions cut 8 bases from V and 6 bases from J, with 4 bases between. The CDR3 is CARLDTQYF. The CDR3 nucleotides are TGTGCCAGACTGGATACGCAGTATTTT.

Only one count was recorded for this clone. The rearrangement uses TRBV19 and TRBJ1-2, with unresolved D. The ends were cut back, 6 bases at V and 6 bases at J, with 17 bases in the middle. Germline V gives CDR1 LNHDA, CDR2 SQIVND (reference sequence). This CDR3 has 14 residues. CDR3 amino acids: CASRPMVGPDGYTF. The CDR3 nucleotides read TGTGCCAGTAGACCCATGGTGGGCCCTGATGGCTACACCTTC.

CDR3 nucleotide sequence: TGTGCCAGCAGCCCGCTGGGGGGTGGGACAGATACGCAGTATTTT. Translation gives CASSPLGGGTDTQYF. V and J are TRBV4-2 and TRBJ2-3; TRBD2 might be the D (6 bases). The CDR3 spans 15 residues. The germline V and J ends were trimmed by 4 bases and 3 bases, with 14 bases remaining between them. CDR1 is LGHNA and CDR2 is YNFKEQ in the germline V gene.

The DNA for the CDR3 is TGCAGTGCTAGACACCTAAATGAGCAGTTCTTC. As protein: CSARHLNEQFF. The chain uses TRBV20-1 and TRBJ2-1, with D unresolved. This CDR3 contains 11 residues. The germline gives CDR1 DFQATT, CDR2 SNEGSKA (reference sequence). V gave up 2 bases and J gave up 7 bases, with 6 bases separating them.

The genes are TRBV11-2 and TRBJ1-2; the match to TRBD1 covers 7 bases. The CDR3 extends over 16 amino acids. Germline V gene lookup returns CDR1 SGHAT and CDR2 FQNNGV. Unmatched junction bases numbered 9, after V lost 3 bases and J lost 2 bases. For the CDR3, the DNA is TGTGCCAGCAGCTTTGCCCCAGGACAGGCCAACTATGGCTACACCTTC. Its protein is CASSFAPGQANYGYTF.

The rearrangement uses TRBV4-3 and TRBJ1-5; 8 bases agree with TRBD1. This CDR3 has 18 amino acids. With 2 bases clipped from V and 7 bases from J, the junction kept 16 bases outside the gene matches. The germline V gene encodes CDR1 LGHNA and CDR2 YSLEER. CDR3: CASSQTLFGQGVRQPQHF. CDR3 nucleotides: TGCGCCAGCAGCCAAACTTTGTTTGGACAGGGTGTTCGACAGCCCCAGCATTTT.

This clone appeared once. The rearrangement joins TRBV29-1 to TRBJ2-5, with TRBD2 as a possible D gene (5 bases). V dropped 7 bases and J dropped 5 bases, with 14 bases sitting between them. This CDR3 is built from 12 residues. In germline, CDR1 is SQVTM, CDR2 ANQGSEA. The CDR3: CSGVRGEETQYF. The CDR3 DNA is TGCAGCGGGGTACGGGGAGAGGAGACCCAGTACTTC.

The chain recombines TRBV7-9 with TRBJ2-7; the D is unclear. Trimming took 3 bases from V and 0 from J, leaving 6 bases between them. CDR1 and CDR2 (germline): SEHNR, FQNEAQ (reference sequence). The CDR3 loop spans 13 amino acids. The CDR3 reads CASSLTFSYEQYV. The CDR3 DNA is TGTGCCAGCAGCTTGACATTCTCCTACGAGCAGTACGTC.

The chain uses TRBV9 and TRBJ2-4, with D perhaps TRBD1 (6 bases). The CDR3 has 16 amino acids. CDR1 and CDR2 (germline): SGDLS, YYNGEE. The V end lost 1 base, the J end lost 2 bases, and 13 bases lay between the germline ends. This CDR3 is CASSVSPTGTKNIQYF. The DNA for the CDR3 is TGTGCCAGCAGCGTAAGCCCCACAGGGACCAAAAACATTCAGTACTTC.

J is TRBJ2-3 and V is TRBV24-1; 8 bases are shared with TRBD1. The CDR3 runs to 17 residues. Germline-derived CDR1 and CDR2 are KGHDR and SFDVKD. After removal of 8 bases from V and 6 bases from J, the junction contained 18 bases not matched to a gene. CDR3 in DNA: TGTGCCACCACGGACCCAGGGGGCTCTTCAGGGTCCGATACGCAGTATTTT. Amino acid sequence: CATTDPGGSSGSDTQYF.

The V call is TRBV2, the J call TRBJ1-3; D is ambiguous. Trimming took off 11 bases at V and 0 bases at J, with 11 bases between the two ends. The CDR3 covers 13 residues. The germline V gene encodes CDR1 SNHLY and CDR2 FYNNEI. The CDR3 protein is CAEPRSSGNTIYF. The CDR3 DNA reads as TGTGCCGAGCCAAGGAGCTCTGGAAACACCATATATTTT.

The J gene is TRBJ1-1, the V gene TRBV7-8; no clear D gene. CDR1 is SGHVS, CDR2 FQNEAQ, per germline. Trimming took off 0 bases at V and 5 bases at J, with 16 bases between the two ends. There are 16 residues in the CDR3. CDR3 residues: CASSLASITLQTEAFF. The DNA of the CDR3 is TGTGCCAGCAGCTTAGCGTCTATTACATTGCAAACTGAAGCTTTCTTT. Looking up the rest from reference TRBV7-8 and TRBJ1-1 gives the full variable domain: GAGVSQSPRYKVAKRGQDVALRCDPISGHVSLFWYQQALGQGPEFLTYFQNEAQLDKSGLPSDRFFAERPEGSVSTLKIQRTQQEDSAVYLCASSLASITLQTEAFFGQGTRLTVV.

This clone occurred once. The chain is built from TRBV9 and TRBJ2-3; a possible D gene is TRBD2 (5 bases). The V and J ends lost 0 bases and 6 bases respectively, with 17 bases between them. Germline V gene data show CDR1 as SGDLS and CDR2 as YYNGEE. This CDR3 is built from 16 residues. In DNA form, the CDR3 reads TGTGCCAGCAGCGTAGAGAGGGCGGCCGTTGGGGATACGCAGTATTTT. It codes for CASSVERAAVGDTQYF. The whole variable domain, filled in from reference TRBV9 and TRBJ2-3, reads DSGVTQTPKHLITATGQRVTLRCSPRSGDLSVYWYQQSLDQGLQFLIQYYNGEERAKGNILERFSAQQFPDLHSELNLSSLELGDSALYFCASSVERAAVGDTQYFGPGTRLTVL.